This TCR beta chain appears in the sequencing data of a study of identical twins. Study-wide results and limits: Insertions were fewer in abundant cord blood beta clonotypes, whereas memory repertoires showed none of this pattern.

This clonotype was observed a handful of times. Antigen unknown. Via MiXCR, TCRdb re-called the 5' RACE reads, giving one row per CDR3 protein. The repertoire includes 600,000 to 850,000 distinct CDR3 sequences, 18% of them detected once, and approximately 14% sits in the top ten. This CDR3 comprises 16 residues. The V and J ends lost 5 bases and 2 bases respectively, with 22 bases between them. The germline CDR1 and CDR2 sequences are SQVTM and ANQGSEA. These same records also appear under a second study, on T cells expressing NK-cell markers.

The rearrangement uses TRBV29-1 and TRBJ2-7, with D maybe TRBD1 (5 bases). The TCR was taken from a woman aged 18-29 years in good health. Sequenced input: PBMCs. The CDR3, as DNA: TGCAGCGTTCCGACAGAAACTACCGGAACCCCCTACGAGCAGTACTTC. Its translation: CSVPTETTGTPYEQYF.